This is a list of T cell receptor beta chains from one sample in a study of control samples from healthy donors and cancer patients. The table came from immunoSEQ multiplex PCR; TCRdb's copy has only in-frame clones and leaves some out. The sample includes under 450,000 clones, roughly 90% seen only once; the top ten take more than 6%. The sequenced sample was PBMCs. These receptors came from a man aged 35 to 55 with head and neck cancer. Both conserved end residues are part of each CDR3. D genes are given only for firm matches. Size is omitted from some rows. Given values are once, few, many or a class for expanded clones.

V	D	size	J	CDR3	DNA
TRBV18	.	.	TRBJ2-1	CASRPRDAYNEQFF	TGTGCCAGCCGTCCCCGGGACGCCTACAATGAGCAGTTCTTC
TRBV7-2	TRBD2	.	TRBJ2-2	CASSFGRGAGELFF	TGTGCCAGCAGCTTCGGTCGGGGGGCCGGGGAGCTGTTTTTT
TRBV6-2/TRBV6-3	TRBD1	once	TRBJ2-7	CASSYIRRTGGDEQYF	TGTGCCAGCAGTTACATCAGGCGGACAGGGGGCGACGAGCAGTACTTC
TRBV20-1	.	.	TRBJ2-7	CSAREAGEQYF	TGCAGTGCTAGAGAAGCCGGGGAGCAGTACTTC
TRBV11-3	.	.	TRBJ1-1	CASSLDSLMNTEAFF	TGTGCCAGCAGCTTGGACAGTCTTATGAACACTGAAGCTTTCTTT
TRBV7-8	.	.	TRBJ2-3	CASSPESPKQYF	TGTGCCAGCAGCCCAGAGTCGCCTAAGCAGTATTTT
TRBV10-3	TRBD1	once	TRBJ2-2	CAISARTGAEAGELFF	TGTGCCATCAGTGCGCGGACAGGGGCTGAGGCCGGGGAGCTGTTTTTT
TRBV5-1	TRBD2	few	TRBJ2-7	CASSLWRTSGSYEQYF	TGCGCCAGCAGCTTATGGAGGACTAGCGGGAGCTACGAGCAGTACTTC
TRBV24-1	TRBD1	.	TRBJ2-2	CATRDRNTGELFF	TGTGCCACAAGGGACAGGAACACCGGGGAGCTGTTTTTT
TRBV11-3	TRBD1	.	TRBJ2-2	CASSQRQGVGTGELFF	TGTGCCAGCAGCCAGAGACAGGGAGTTGGCACCGGGGAGCTGTTTTTT
TRBV7-2	.	.	TRBJ1-1	CASIPAGGYTEAFF	TGTGCCAGCATCCCGGCGGGGGGGTACACTGAAGCTTTCTTT
TRBV30	TRBD1	.	TRBJ1-1	CAWGSGQREAFF	TGTGCCTGGGGCTCGGGACAGAGGGAAGCTTTCTTT
TRBV10-3	.	.	TRBJ1-2	CALIPRSYTF	TGTGCCCTTATACCTCGTTCCTACACCTTC
TRBV28	.	.	TRBJ2-7	CASSLSVGGGDRVDEQYF	TGTGCCAGCAGTTTATCAGTCGGAGGGGGAGACAGGGTAGACGAGCAGTACTTC
TRBV7-2	.	once	TRBJ1-2	CASSFQGNGYTF	TGTGCCAGCAGCTTCCAGGGCAACGGCTACACCTTC
TRBV6-5	.	.	TRBJ1-5	CASSRGAGDQPQHF	TGTGCCAGCAGTAGGGGGGCGGGGGATCAGCCCCAGCATTTT
TRBV6-5	TRBD1	.	TRBJ1-5	CASSLTGGNQPQHF	TGTGCCAGCAGTCTTACAGGGGGCAATCAGCCCCAGCATTTT
TRBV9	.	.	TRBJ1-1	CASSVGHSEAFF	TGTGCCAGCAGCGTAGGGCACAGTGAAGCTTTCTTT
TRBV27	.	.	TRBJ2-1	CASSLGTYNEQFF	TGTGCCAGCAGTTTAGGGACCTACAATGAGCAGTTCTTC
TRBV12-3/TRBV12-4	TRBD2	.	TRBJ2-1	CASSLGLNNEQFF	TGTGCCAGCAGCCTGGGACTAAACAATGAGCAGTTCTTC
TRBV27	.	.	TRBJ2-7	CASSKGPASSYERYF	TGTGCCAGCAGTAAGGGACCCGCGAGCTCCTACGAGCGGTACTTC
TRBV11-3	TRBD1	.	TRBJ2-1	CASSQGQIENYNEQFF	TGTGCCAGCAGCCAGGGACAGATTGAGAATTATAATGAGCAGTTCTTC
TRBV10-3	.	.	TRBJ2-7	CAISESRLKDPPNAYEQYF	TGTGCCATCAGTGAGTCCAGGCTGAAGGACCCTCCTAACGCGTACGAGCAGTACTTC
TRBV11-2	TRBD1	.	TRBJ2-5	CASSLEGWDRRETQYF	TGTGCCAGCAGCTTAGAGGGGTGGGACAGGAGGGAGACCCAGTACTTC
TRBV5-1	TRBD1	.	TRBJ2-7	CASGEAGGLNEQYF	TGCGCCAGCGGAGAGGCAGGGGGTCTGAACGAGCAGTACTTC